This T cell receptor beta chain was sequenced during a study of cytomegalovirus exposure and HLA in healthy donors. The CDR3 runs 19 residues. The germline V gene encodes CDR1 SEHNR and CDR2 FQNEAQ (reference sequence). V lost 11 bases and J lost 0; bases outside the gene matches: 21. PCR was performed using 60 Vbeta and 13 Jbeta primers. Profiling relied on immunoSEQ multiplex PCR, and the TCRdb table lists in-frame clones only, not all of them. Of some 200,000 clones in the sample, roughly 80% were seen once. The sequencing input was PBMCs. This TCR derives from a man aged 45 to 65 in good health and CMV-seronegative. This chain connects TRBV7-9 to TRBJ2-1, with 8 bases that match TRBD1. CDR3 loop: CAPSRRDRLSPSSYNEQFF. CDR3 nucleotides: TGTGCCCCCAGTAGAAGGGACAGGCTTTCTCCGAGCTCCTACAATGAGCAGTTCTTC.